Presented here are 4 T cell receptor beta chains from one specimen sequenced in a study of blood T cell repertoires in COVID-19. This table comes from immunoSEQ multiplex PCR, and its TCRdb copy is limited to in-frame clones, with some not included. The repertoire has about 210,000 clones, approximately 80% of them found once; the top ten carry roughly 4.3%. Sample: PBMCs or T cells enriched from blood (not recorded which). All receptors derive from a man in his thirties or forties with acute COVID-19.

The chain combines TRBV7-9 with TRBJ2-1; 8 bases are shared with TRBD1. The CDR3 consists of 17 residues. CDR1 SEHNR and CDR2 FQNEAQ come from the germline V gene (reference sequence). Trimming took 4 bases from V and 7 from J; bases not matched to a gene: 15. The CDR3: CASSSLPVDRATNEQFF. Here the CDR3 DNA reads TGTGCCAGCAGCTCCCTTCCGGTGGACAGGGCAACTAATGAGCAGTTCTTC.

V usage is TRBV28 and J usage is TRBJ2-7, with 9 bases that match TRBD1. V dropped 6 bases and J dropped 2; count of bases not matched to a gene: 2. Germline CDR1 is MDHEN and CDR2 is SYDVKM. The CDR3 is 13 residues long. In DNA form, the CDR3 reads TGTGCCAGCAGGGGACAGGGAGCCTACGAGCAGTACTTC. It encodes CASRGQGAYEQYF.

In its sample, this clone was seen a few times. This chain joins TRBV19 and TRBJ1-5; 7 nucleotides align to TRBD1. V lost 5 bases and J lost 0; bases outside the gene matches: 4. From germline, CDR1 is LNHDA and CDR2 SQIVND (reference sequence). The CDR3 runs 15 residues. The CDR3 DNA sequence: TGTGCCAGTAGTGTCGGGACAGTTAGCAATCAGCCCCAGCATTTT. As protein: CASSVGTVSNQPQHF.

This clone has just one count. CDR3 DNA sequence: TGTGCCTGGGTTTCCGCAGGGCTTGGGGCCAACGTCCTGACTTTC. Translated: CAWVSAGLGANVLTF. The chain is built from TRBV30 and TRBJ2-6, with D tentatively TRBD1 (5 bases). Germline CDR1 GTSNPN, CDR2 SVGIG (reference sequence). The CDR3 is made up of 15 amino acids. The ends were cut back, 5 bases at V and 3 bases at J, with 14 bases in the middle. Using reference TRBV30 and TRBJ2-6 for the parts outside the CDR3, the full variable domain is SQTIHQWPATLVQPVGSPLSLECTVEGTSNPNLYWYRQAAGRGLQLLFYSVGIGQISSEVPQNLSASRPQDRQFILSSKKLLLSDSGFYLCAWVSAGLGANVLTFGAGSRLTVL.